A single sample gave rise to the 2 T cell receptor beta chains below, sequenced in a study of T cell repertoires in cytomegalovirus infection. MiXCR, applied by TCRdb to the reads, yields one record per CDR3 protein. The sample yields 200,000 to 300,000 distinct CDR3 sequences, roughly an eighth seen once. Sequencing was done on a sample of PBMCs. These receptors came from a human donor in good health (CMV status not recorded). Some clones in this sample may be carry-over from other donors' samples.

This clonotype was observed at least ten times. The chain joins TRBV11-1 to TRBJ1-2; D uncertain. The CDR3 totals 16 residues. Germline V CDR1 and CDR2: SGHAT, FQDESV (reference sequence). V dropped 1 base and J dropped 0 bases, with 12 bases sitting between them. For the CDR3, the DNA is TGTGCCAGCAGCTTAGACTGGCAGACTGCTAACTATGGCTACACCTTC. It translates to CASSLDWQTANYGYTF.

This clonotype was detected only a few times. V is TRBV23-1 and J is TRBJ2-7, with unresolved D. TRBV23-1 is sorted into the ORF group, with uncertain function. V was cut by 3 bases and J by 3 bases, with 6 bases left in between. The CDR3 length is 12 residues. The chain's CDR3 is CASSHGCYEQYF. In nucleotides, the CDR3 is TGCGCCAGCAGTCACGGGTGCTACGAGCAGTACTTC.